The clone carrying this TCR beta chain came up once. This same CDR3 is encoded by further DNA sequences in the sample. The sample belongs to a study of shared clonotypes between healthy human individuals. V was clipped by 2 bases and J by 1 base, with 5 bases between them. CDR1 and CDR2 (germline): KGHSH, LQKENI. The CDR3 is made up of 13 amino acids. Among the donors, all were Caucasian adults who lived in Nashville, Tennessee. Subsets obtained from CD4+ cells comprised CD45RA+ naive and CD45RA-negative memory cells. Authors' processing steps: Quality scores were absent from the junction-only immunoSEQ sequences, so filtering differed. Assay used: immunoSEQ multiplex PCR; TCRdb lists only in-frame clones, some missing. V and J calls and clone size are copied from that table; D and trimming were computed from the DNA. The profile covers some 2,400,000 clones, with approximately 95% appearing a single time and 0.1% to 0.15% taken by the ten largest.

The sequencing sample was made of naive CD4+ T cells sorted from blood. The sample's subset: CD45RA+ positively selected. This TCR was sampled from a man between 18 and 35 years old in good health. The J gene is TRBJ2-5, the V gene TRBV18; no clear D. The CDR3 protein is CASSPNLQETQYF. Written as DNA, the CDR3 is TGTGCCAGCTCACCAAACCTCCAAGAGACCCAGTACTTC.